Listed below are T cell receptor beta chains from one sample, sequenced in a study of blood T cell repertoires in COVID-19. Profiled with immunoSEQ multiplex PCR; TCRdb holds only in-frame clones, not every one. The sample has 150,000 to 200,000 clones; roughly 87% are singletons. Sequencing used PBMCs or T cells enriched from blood (not recorded which). These receptors all come from a woman aged 40 to 50 with acute COVID-19. Both conserved end residues are part of each CDR3. Fields, in order: J gene, V gene, D gene, clone size, CDR3 protein, CDR3 DNA. The D gene is left open where the match is weak. The size of a clone is reported for some rows only, either as once, few or many, or as a class for expanded clones.

>TRBJ2-7|TRBV4-1|NA|NA
CASSQDLGGLLYEQYF
TGCGCCAGCAGCCAAGATCTCGGGGGGCTTCTATACGAGCAGTACTTC
>TRBJ2-3|TRBV5-1|TRBD1|once
CASSAGQGPSADTQYF
TGCGCCAGCAGCGCAGGACAGGGACCTAGCGCAGATACGCAGTATTTT
>TRBJ1-4|TRBV4-1|NA|NA
CASSQVAGAREKLFF
TGCGCCAGCAGCCAAGTAGCGGGGGCTCGGGAAAAACTGTTTTTT
>TRBJ2-3|TRBV7-3|NA|NA
CASSLWSRADTQYF
TGTGCCAGCAGCTTATGGTCTCGGGCAGATACGCAGTATTTT
>TRBJ1-2|TRBV28|NA|NA
CASSFRQQGGYTF
TGTGCCAGCAGTTTCCGACAGCAGGGGGGCTACACCTTC
>TRBJ1-2|TRBV28|TRBD1|NA
CASRAGTAYGYTF
TGTGCCAGCAGAGCCGGGACAGCCTATGGCTACACCTTC
>TRBJ1-2|TRBV6-1|NA|few
CASSDGEGYGYTF
TGTGCCAGCAGTGACGGAGAGGGCTATGGCTACACCTTC
>TRBJ1-1|TRBV10-1|TRBD1|NA
CASPDSLRQGAAENTEAFF
TGCGCCAGCCCTGATTCCCTCAGACAGGGGGCGGCGGAGAACACTGAAGCTTTCTTT
>TRBJ1-6|TRBV30|NA|NA
CAWDKSYNSPLHF
TGTGCCTGGGACAAATCCTATAATTCACCCCTCCACTTT
>TRBJ2-7|TRBV27|TRBD2|NA
CASSPGLAGAGEQYF
TGTGCCAGCAGCCCGGGACTAGCGGGAGCGGGCGAGCAGTACTTC
>TRBJ2-7|TRBV6-5|NA|NA
CASSRPGAYEQYF
TGTGCCAGCAGTCGCCCAGGTGCCTACGAGCAGTACTTC
>TRBJ2-2|TRBV6-5|TRBD1|few
CASRPPRGSTGELFF
TGTGCCAGCAGGCCCCCCAGGGGGAGCACCGGGGAGCTGTTTTTT
>TRBJ1-1|TRBV29-1|NA|NA
CSAHPGGAMNTEAFF
TGCAGCGCTCACCCGGGGGGGGCAATGAACACTGAAGCTTTCTTT
>TRBJ2-5|TRBV3-1/TRBV3-2|TRBD2|few
CASSQGLSSGGPDQETQYF
TGTGCCAGCAGCCAAGGCTTGTCTAGCGGGGGCCCCGACCAAGAGACCCAGTACTTC
>TRBJ1-4|TRBV5-1|NA|NA
CASSNTATNEKLFF
TGCGCCAGCAGTAATACAGCAACTAATGAAAAACTGTTTTTT
>TRBJ1-1|TRBV6-5|TRBD1|NA
CASLTGLNTEAFF
TGTGCCAGCCTGACAGGGTTGAACACTGAAGCTTTCTTT
>TRBJ2-5|TRBV4-2|TRBD1|NA
CASSLGTAVRGETQYF
TGTGCCAGCAGCCTAGGGACAGCGGTGAGGGGCGAGACCCAGTACTTC
>TRBJ2-1|TRBV24-1|TRBD2|NA
CATSGTSGPGDLFF
TGTGCCACCAGTGGGACTAGCGGGCCCGGCGATTTGTTCTTC
>TRBJ1-4|TRBV18|NA|NA
CASSPGGLPNEKLFF
TGTGCCAGCTCACCCGGTGGGCTCCCCAATGAAAAACTGTTTTTT
>TRBJ1-1|TRBV6-4|TRBD1|NA
CASRETGGTEAFF
TGTGCCAGCAGGGAAACAGGGGGCACTGAAGCTTTCTTT
>TRBJ1-2|TRBV4-1|TRBD1|NA
CASSQVQGEDGYTF
TGCGCCAGCAGCCAAGTACAGGGGGAGGACGGCTACACCTTC
>TRBJ1-3|TRBV5-1|TRBD1|NA
CASSLGQGASGNTIYF
TGCGCCAGCAGCTTGGGACAGGGGGCCTCTGGAAACACCATATATTTT
>TRBJ1-3|TRBV7-9|NA|NA
CASSSAGNSGNTIYF
TGTGCCAGCAGCTCGGCAGGGAACTCTGGAAACACCATATATTTT
>TRBJ2-7|TRBV28|TRBD2|NA
CASSFRGLAGATYEQYF
TGTGCCAGCAGTTTCCGGGGGCTAGCGGGGGCCACATACGAGCAGTACTTC
>TRBJ2-1|TRBV7-2|TRBD2|NA
CASSLSTTSGSNEQFF
TGTGCCAGCAGCTTATCTACGACTAGCGGCAGCAATGAGCAGTTCTTC
>TRBJ2-7|TRBV4-3|TRBD1|NA
CASSQALLVQRGLPSRQYF
TGCGCCAGCAGCCAAGCTTTACTCGTCCAGAGGGGGCTTCCCAGTCGGCAGTACTTC
>TRBJ2-7|TRBV6-5|NA|NA
CASSLAGRSSYEQYF
TGTGCCAGCAGTTTGGCAGGGAGGAGCTCCTACGAGCAGTACTTC
>TRBJ2-1|TRBV3-1/TRBV3-2|NA|NA
CASSQERGSGAGTTYNEQFF
TGTGCCAGCAGCCAAGAAAGGGGGAGTGGTGCCGGGACAACCTACAATGAGCAGTTCTTC
>TRBJ2-5|TRBV13|TRBD1|few
CASSEYRGLETQYF
TGTGCCAGCAGCGAATATAGGGGGCTGGAGACCCAGTACTTC
>TRBJ2-1|TRBV2|TRBD2|NA
CATISGGEQFF
TGTGCCACCATTAGCGGGGGGGAACAGTTCTTC
>TRBJ2-7|TRBV6-5|NA|NA
CASRPGETSYEQYF
TGTGCCAGCAGACCGGGAGAGACCTCCTACGAGCAGTACTTC
>TRBJ2-2|TRBV28|NA|NA
CASSSGSYRGAVF
TGTGCCAGCAGTAGCGGGTCCTACCGGGGAGCTGTTTTT
>TRBJ2-2|TRBV18|NA|NA
CASSPLRTGELFF
TGTGCCAGCTCTCCTCTCCGGACCGGGGAGCTGTTTTTT
>TRBJ2-7|TRBV7-2|NA|NA
CASSLGWRSGRGRGIEQYF
TGTGCCAGCAGCTTAGGTTGGCGGTCTGGACGGGGCAGGGGCATCGAGCAGTACTTC
>TRBJ2-6|TRBV2|NA|NA
CASSGTSGRSRANVLTF
TGTGCCAGCAGTGGAACCTCAGGGCGTTCCCGGGCCAACGTCCTGACTTTC
>TRBJ2-1|TRBV10-2|TRBD2|NA
CASSRTSGGAGEQFF
TGCGCCAGCAGTAGGACTAGCGGGGGGGCTGGAGAGCAGTTCTTC
>TRBJ2-7|TRBV29-1|TRBD1|once
CSFSGQGNYEQYF
TGCAGCTTTTCGGGACAGGGAAACTACGAGCAGTACTTC
>TRBJ2-1|TRBV6-5|NA|once
CATSPSSYNEQFF
TGTGCCACTTCCCCGAGCTCCTACAATGAGCAGTTCTTC
>TRBJ2-7|TRBV5-1|NA|NA
CASSLYGLGDEQYF
TGCGCCAGCAGCTTGTATGGTTTAGGGGACGAGCAGTACTTC
>TRBJ1-6|TRBV27|NA|NA
CASRADSPLHF
TGTGCCAGCCGCGCCGATTCACCCCTCCACTTT
>TRBJ2-7|TRBV28|TRBD1|few
CASSQTIQGARLLYEQYF
TGTGCCAGCAGTCAAACGATACAGGGGGCGCGTCTCCTCTACGAGCAGTACTTC
>TRBJ2-2|TRBV3-1/TRBV3-2|NA|NA
CASTPGGARTGELFF
TGTGCCAGCACCCCAGGAGGGGCGCGGACCGGGGAGCTGTTTTTT
>TRBJ1-5|TRBV6-2/TRBV6-3|NA|NA
CASSYLGVSNQPQHF
TGTGCCAGCAGTTACCTCGGGGTAAGCAATCAGCCCCAGCATTTT
>TRBJ1-1|TRBV6-5|NA|NA
CASSSGFEAFF
TGTGCCAGCAGCTCAGGGTTTGAAGCTTTCTTT
>TRBJ2-3|TRBV24-1|TRBD1|NA
CATSGARGTDTQYF
TGTGCCACCAGTGGAGCCAGGGGGACAGATACGCAGTATTTT
>TRBJ1-1|TRBV7-3|TRBD1|NA
CASSLQGGAWTEAFF
TGTGCCAGCAGCTTACAGGGGGGCGCTTGGACTGAAGCTTTCTTT
>TRBJ1-2|TRBV29-1|NA|once
CSVEAPSRDGYTF
TGCAGCGTTGAAGCCCCTTCCAGGGATGGCTACACCTTC
>TRBJ2-7|TRBV9|TRBD1|NA
CASSVGQGNTYEQYF
TGTGCCAGCAGCGTAGGACAGGGAAATACCTACGAGCAGTACTTC
>TRBJ1-4|TRBV12-5|TRBD1|NA
CASGFLSGGGNEKLFF
TGTGCTAGTGGTTTCCTTTCAGGGGGCGGGAATGAAAAACTGTTTTTT
>TRBJ1-1|TRBV5-6|NA|NA
CASSRGENTEAFF
TGTGCCAGCAGCCGAGGAGAAAACACTGAAGCTTTCTTT
>TRBJ1-3|TRBV7-9|NA|few
CASSPIRSGQLSGNTIYF
TGTGCCAGCAGCCCCATAAGAAGCGGTCAGCTCTCTGGAAACACCATATATTTT
>TRBJ1-6|TRBV11-3|NA|NA
CASSHSRDSPLHF
TGTGCCAGCAGCCACTCCAGGGATTCACCCCTCCACTTT
>TRBJ1-2|TRBV16|NA|NA
CASSPPDRPYGYTF
TGTGCCAGCAGCCCCCCCGACAGACCCTATGGCTACACCTTC
>TRBJ2-1|TRBV19|TRBD2|NA
CASTQAGGSYNEQFF
TGTGCCAGTACCCAAGCGGGAGGCTCCTACAATGAGCAGTTCTTC
>TRBJ2-1|TRBV4-2|NA|NA
CASSQDPASGGEQFF
TGTGCCAGCAGCCAAGATCCCGCCAGTGGTGGTGAGCAGTTCTTC
>TRBJ1-3|TRBV18|NA|NA
CASSPSQGSGNTIYF
TGTGCCAGCTCACCGTCTCAGGGATCTGGAAACACCATATATTTT